This T cell receptor (beta chain) is drawn from a study of vaccination effects on CD4 cells after COVID-19. For the study at large: The participants, recipients of two vaccine doses, got either BNT162b2 or mRNA-1273.

Study outcomes and limitations: The study had few convalescent patients and no early post-infection timepoints. Late post-vaccination samples showed marked contraction of infection- and vaccine-induced clones.

Here immunoSEQ multiplex PCR was the method, and the copy in TCRdb shows in-frame clones only, minus some. This table has 55,000 to 90,000 clones, 60% to 75% appearing once. In its sample, this clone was seen a few times. The antigen remains undetermined. Using viral peptide pools, the ViraFEST assay grew out antigen-specific CD4+ T cells prior to sequencing. Between days 9 and 11 of culture, CD4+ T cells were separated out. By PCR, the person was confirmed to have had SARS-CoV-2 infection between March and December 2020. Cultures given an HIV-1 Nef peptide pool acted as the negative control. The length of the CDR3 is 11 residues. Germline trimming cut 6 bases from V and 6 bases from J; bases unmatched to any gene: 4. The germline CDR1 and CDR2 sequences are DFQATT and SNEGSKA (reference sequence).

This TCR was recovered from a human donor who had a prior SARS-CoV-2 infection. The chain has TRBV20-1 and TRBJ2-7; 8 nucleotides agree with TRBD1. The sample was CD4+ T cells from PBMCs cultured with HIV peptides, taken before COVID-19 vaccination. The subset here: HIV-1 Nef peptide pool negative control/reference culture. The CDR3 loop reads CSAETGVEQYF. DNA for the CDR3: TGCAGTGCGGAGACAGGGGTCGAGCAGTACTTC.